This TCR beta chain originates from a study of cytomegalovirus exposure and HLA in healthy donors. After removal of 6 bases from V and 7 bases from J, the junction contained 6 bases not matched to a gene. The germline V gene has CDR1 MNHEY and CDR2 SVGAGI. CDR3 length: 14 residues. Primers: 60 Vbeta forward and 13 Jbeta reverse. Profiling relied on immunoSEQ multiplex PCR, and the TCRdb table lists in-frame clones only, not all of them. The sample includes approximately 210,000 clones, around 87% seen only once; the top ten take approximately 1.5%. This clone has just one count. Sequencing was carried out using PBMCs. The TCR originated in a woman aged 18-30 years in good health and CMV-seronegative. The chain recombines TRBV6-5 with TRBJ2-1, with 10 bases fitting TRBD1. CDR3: CASRGTGAGNEQFF. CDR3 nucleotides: TGTGCCAGCAGAGGGACAGGGGCAGGGAATGAGCAGTTCTTC.